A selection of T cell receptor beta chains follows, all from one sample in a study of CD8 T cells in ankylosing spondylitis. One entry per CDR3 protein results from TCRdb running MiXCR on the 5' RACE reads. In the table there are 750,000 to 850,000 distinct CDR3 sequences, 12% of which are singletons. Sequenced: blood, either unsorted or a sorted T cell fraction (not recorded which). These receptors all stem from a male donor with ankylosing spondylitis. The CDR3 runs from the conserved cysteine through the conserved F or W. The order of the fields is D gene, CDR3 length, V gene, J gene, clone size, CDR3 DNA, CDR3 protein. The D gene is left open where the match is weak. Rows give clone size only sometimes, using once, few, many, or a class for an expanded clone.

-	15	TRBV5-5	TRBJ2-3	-	TGTGCCAGCAGCCCCTTCTGGCCCACCACAGATACGCAGTATTTT	CASSPFWPTTDTQYF
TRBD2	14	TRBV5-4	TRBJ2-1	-	TGTGCCAGCAGCTTGGCTAGCGGGGTCAATGAGCAGTTCTTC	CASSLASGVNEQFF
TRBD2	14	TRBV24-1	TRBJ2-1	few	TGTGCCACCAGTGAGACCGGGGGGAACAATGAGCAGTTCTTC	CATSETGGNNEQFF
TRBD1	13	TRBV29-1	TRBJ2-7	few	TGCAGCGTTGGAGGGACAGCTAAAGGCGAGCAGTACTTC	CSVGGTAKGEQYF
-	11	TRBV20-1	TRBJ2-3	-	TGCAGTGCTACCCGGACAGTTACGCAGTATTTT	CSATRTVTQYF
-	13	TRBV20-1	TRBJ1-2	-	TGCAGTGGATTGAGTGGGGGAAACTATGGCTACACCTTC	CSGLSGGNYGYTF
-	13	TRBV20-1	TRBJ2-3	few	TGCAGTGCTTATCGAGGTGGCACAGATACGCAGTATTTT	CSAYRGGTDTQYF
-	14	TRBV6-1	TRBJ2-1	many	TGTGCCAGCAGGGGACTGTGGGCCAACAATGAGCAGTTCTTC	CASRGLWANNEQFF
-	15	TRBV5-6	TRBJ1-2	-	TGTGCCAGCAGCTTGTGGCTCGGGACGAATTATGGCTACACCTTC	CASSLWLGTNYGYTF
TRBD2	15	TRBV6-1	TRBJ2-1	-	TGTGCCAGCAGATCGGGACTAGCGGTCTACAATGAGCAGTTCTTC	CASRSGLAVYNEQFF
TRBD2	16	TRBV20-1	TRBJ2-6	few	TGCAGTGCGGCAGCGGGGTTTAACTCTGGGGCCAACGTCCTGACTTTC	CSAAAGFNSGANVLTF
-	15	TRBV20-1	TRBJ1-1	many	TGCAGTGCTAGGGGACCGCAACTTCCTAACACTGAAGCTTTCTTT	CSARGPQLPNTEAFF
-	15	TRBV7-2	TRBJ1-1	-	TGTGCCAGCAGCTTAGGCCCAGGGGCCGACACTGAAGCTTTCTTT	CASSLGPGADTEAFF
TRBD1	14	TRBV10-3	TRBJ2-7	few	TGTGCCATCAGTAACACAGGGGTCGCCTACGAGCAGTACTTC	CAISNTGVAYEQYF
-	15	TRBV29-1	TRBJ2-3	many	TGCAGCGTTGAAGGAGGGGGAGGAGCCGCAGATACGCAGTATTTT	CSVEGGGGAADTQYF
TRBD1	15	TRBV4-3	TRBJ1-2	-	TGCGCCAGCAGCCCTGGGACAGGGGGCTGGTATGGCTACACCTTC	CASSPGTGGWYGYTF
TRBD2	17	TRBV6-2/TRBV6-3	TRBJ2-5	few	TGTGCCAGCAAGTCGACTCCCGGACTAGCGGGGCAAGAGACCCAGTACTTC	CASKSTPGLAGQETQYF
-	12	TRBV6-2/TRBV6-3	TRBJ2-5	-	TGTGCCAGCAGTTACTCTACGAGGACCCAGTACTTC	CASSYSTRTQYF
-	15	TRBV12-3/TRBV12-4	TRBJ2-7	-	TGTGCCAGCAGCCGTGACAGGCCGAGCTCCTACGAGCAGTACTTC	CASSRDRPSSYEQYF
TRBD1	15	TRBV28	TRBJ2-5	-	TGTGCCAGCAGTTTGGGACAGGGGGCAATAGAGACCCAGTACTTC	CASSLGQGAIETQYF
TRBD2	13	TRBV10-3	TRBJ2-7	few	TGTGCCACCTGGACTAGCGGGCTCTACGAGCAGTACTTC	CATWTSGLYEQYF
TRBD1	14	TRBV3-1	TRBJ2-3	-	TGTGCCAGCAGCCAGGGACAGACCACAGATACGCAGTATTTT	CASSQGQTTDTQYF
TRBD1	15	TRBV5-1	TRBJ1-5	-	TGCGCCAGCAGACCCGACAGGGATCTAGGTCAGCCCCAGCATTTT	CASRPDRDLGQPQHF
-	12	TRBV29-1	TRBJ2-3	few	TGCAGCGTTGAATATCCCGGAGGGGCGCAGTATTTT	CSVEYPGGAQYF
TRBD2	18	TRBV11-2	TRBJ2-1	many	TGTGCCAGCAGCTCTCGGACTAGCGGGAGAGGGTCCTACAATGAGCAGTTCTTC	CASSSRTSGRGSYNEQFF
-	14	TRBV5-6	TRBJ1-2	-	TGTGCCAGCAGCTTTCCGGGGGCTCACTATGGCTACACCTTC	CASSFPGAHYGYTF
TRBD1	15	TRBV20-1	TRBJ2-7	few	TGCAGTGCTACCACCTCGGACAGGGTGCGCTACGAGCAGTACTTC	CSATTSDRVRYEQYF
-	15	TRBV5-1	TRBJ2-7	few	TGCGCCAGCAGCTTGGGGCTAGCGCACCCCTACGAGCAGTACTTC	CASSLGLAHPYEQYF
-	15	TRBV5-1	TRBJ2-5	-	TGCGCCAGCAGCTTCTCCCGGGACGGACAAGAGACCCAGTACTTC	CASSFSRDGQETQYF
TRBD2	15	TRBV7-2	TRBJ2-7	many	TGTGCCAGCAGTTTATCTGCGGGGGTCTCCTACGAGCAGTACTTC	CASSLSAGVSYEQYF
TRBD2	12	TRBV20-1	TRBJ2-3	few	TGCAGTGCTGGCCGACTAGCAAATACGCAGTATTTT	CSAGRLANTQYF
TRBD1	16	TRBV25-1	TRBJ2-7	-	TGTGCCAGCAGTGACTCTCGGACAGGGATCGCCTACGAGCAGTACTTC	CASSDSRTGIAYEQYF
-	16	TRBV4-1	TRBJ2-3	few	TGCGCCAGCAGCCCGCGACCGCGAACACCCACAGATACGCAGTATTTT	CASSPRPRTPTDTQYF
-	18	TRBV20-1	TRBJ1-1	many	TGCAGTGCTAGCGAATTACAGGGTACCCCGGGAGTGAACACTGAAGCTTTCTTT	CSASELQGTPGVNTEAFF
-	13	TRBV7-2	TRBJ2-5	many	TGTGCCAGCAGCTTAGGGAGTCTAGAGACCCAGTACTTC	CASSLGSLETQYF
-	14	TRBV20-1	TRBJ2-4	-	TGCAGTGCTGGGGGTGGCTTAGCCAAAAACATTCAGTACTTC	CSAGGGLAKNIQYF
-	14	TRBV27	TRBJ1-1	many	TGTGCCAGCAGTTCCATGATTGGGGGCACTGAAGCTTTCTTT	CASSSMIGGTEAFF
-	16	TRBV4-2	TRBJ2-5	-	TGTGCCAGCAGCCAAGATGGTGCTACGGGTCGGGAGACCCAGTACTTC	CASSQDGATGRETQYF
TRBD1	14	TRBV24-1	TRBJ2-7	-	TGTGCCACCAGTGATAATACAGGGGGCTGGCAGCAGTACTTC	CATSDNTGGWQQYF
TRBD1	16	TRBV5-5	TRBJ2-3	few	TGTGCCAGCAGCTTGGTACCAGGGGGTTCGACAGATACGCAGTATTTT	CASSLVPGGSTDTQYF
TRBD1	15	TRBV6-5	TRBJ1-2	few	TGTGCCAGCAGTTACGGGACAGGGGTTCCCTATGGCTACACCTTC	CASSYGTGVPYGYTF
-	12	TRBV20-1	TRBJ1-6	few	TGCAGTGCTAGAATGGGCAATTCACCCCTCCACTTT	CSARMGNSPLHF
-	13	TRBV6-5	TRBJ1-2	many	TGTGCCAGCAGTTGGGCCCAGCTCTATGGCTACACCTTC	CASSWAQLYGYTF
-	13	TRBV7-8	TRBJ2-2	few	TGTGCCAGCAAAGCCAGGGCCACCGGGGAGCTGTTTTTT	CASKARATGELFF
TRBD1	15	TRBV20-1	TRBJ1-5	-	TGCAGTGCTTTTCCTCCAGGGGGCGTAGGGCAGCCCCAGCATTTT	CSAFPPGGVGQPQHF